The rows below give T cell receptor beta chains drawn from one sample of a study of T cell changes during pregnancy in multiple sclerosis. Method: immunoSEQ multiplex PCR; TCRdb's copy keeps in-frame clones and lacks some. The repertoire has around 69,000 clones, 92% of them found once; the top ten carry less than 2.5%. The specimen was peripheral blood, collected in the first trimester of pregnancy. The receptor source for this set is a female donor with multiple sclerosis, enrolled in a pregnancy study. Both conserved end residues are part of each CDR3. Each record gives: clone size, J gene, D gene, CDR3 length, V gene, CDR3 protein, CDR3 DNA. D genes are given only for firm matches. Where a row states a size, it is once, few, many or the class of an expanded clone; other rows omit it.

NA	TRBJ2-7	TRBD2	13	TRBV6-5	CASSAASGTEQYF	TGTGCCAGCAGTGCTGCTAGCGGGACCGAGCAGTACTTC
once	TRBJ2-3	TRBD2	16	TRBV18	CASSLLGLGGTDTQYF	TGTGCCAGCTCACTCCTCGGACTAGGGGGCACAGATACGCAGTATTTT
once	TRBJ2-5	NA	13	TRBV7-3	CASSPGQKETQYF	TGTGCCAGCAGCCCCGGACAAAAGGAGACCCAGTACTTC
NA	TRBJ1-5	TRBD1	15	TRBV7-9	CASSQTGNGNQPQHF	TGTGCCAGCAGCCAGACAGGGAATGGTAATCAGCCCCAGCATTTT
NA	TRBJ1-2	NA	17	TRBV29-1	CSVRPISGPQASYGYTF	TGCAGCGTTCGACCCATCTCCGGGCCACAGGCAAGCTATGGCTACACCTTC
medium-sized	TRBJ1-1	TRBD1	17	TRBV11-2	CASSLAKWDRRNTEAFF	TGTGCCAGCAGCTTAGCTAAGTGGGACAGAAGAAACACTGAAGCTTTCTTT
NA	TRBJ1-4	NA	15	TRBV27	CASSFQGGSNEKLFF	TGTGCCAGCAGTTTTCAGGGAGGGAGTAATGAAAAACTGTTTTTT
once	TRBJ2-1	TRBD2	16	TRBV25-1	CASSDPSGRNYNEQFF	TGTGCCAGCAGTGACCCTAGCGGGAGGAACTACAATGAGCAGTTCTTC
NA	TRBJ2-5	NA	15	TRBV7-9	CASSLGQGIQETQYF	TGTGCCAGCAGCCTCGGGCAGGGGATACAAGAGACCCAGTACTTC
NA	TRBJ2-3	NA	20	TRBV4-1	CASSASIIAASTVGTDTQYF	TGCGCCAGCAGCGCAAGTATCATAGCGGCGAGCACGGTTGGCACAGATACGCAGTATTTT
NA	TRBJ2-1	TRBD2	15	TRBV5-4	CASSAGLAGNNEQFF	TGTGCCAGCAGCGCGGGACTAGCGGGGAACAATGAGCAGTTCTTC
NA	TRBJ2-1	NA	15	TRBV5-1	CASRTGDNSYNEQFF	TGCGCCAGCAGGACAGGCGACAACTCCTACAATGAGCAGTTCTTC
few	TRBJ1-1	NA	14	TRBV19	CASSLLGRNTEAFF	TGTGCCAGTAGCCTTTTGGGGAGGAACACTGAAGCTTTCTTT
NA	TRBJ2-5	TRBD2	17	TRBV10-3	CATDRGEASGNGATQYF	TGTGCCACCGATAGGGGAGAGGCTAGCGGGAATGGGGCGACCCAGTACTTC
few	TRBJ1-5	TRBD1	13	TRBV18	CASSQDRDQPQHF	TGTGCCAGCTCACAGGACAGGGATCAGCCCCAGCATTTT
NA	TRBJ1-1	NA	15	TRBV15	CATSRDWGGNTEAFF	TGTGCCACCAGCAGAGATTGGGGAGGGAACACTGAAGCTTTCTTT
NA	TRBJ2-7	TRBD2	15	TRBV2	CASSEGGLAGSEQYF	TGTGCCAGCAGTGAGGGGGGACTAGCGGGTTCCGAGCAGTACTTC
NA	TRBJ2-1	TRBD2	12	TRBV29-1	CSGERGYNEQFF	TGCAGCGGGGAGCGGGGCTACAATGAGCAGTTCTTC
NA	TRBJ2-3	NA	15	TRBV10-3	CAISGSVADRDTQYF	TGTGCCATCAGTGGGTCAGTGGCCGACAGAGATACGCAGTATTTT
NA	TRBJ1-1	TRBD1	18	TRBV27	CASSPGTGRPVMNTEAFF	TGTGCCAGCAGTCCCGGGACAGGGAGGCCAGTTATGAACACTGAAGCTTTCTTT
NA	TRBJ2-3	NA	14	TRBV7-6	CASSLVSSSDTQYF	TGTGCCAGCAGCTTAGTCTCTAGCTCAGATACGCAGTATTTT
NA	TRBJ2-2	TRBD2	16	TRBV9	CASSRGLAGSGGELFF	TGTGCCAGCAGCCGGGGACTAGCGGGATCCGGCGGGGAGCTGTTTTTT
NA	TRBJ2-2	TRBD1	16	TRBV9	CASSVAQGAPTGELFF	TGTGCCAGCAGCGTAGCCCAGGGGGCGCCCACCGGGGAGCTGTTTTTT
NA	TRBJ2-1	NA	14	TRBV5-4	CASSLEGSYNEQFF	TGTGCCAGCAGCCTAGAAGGCTCCTACAATGAGCAGTTCTTC
NA	TRBJ2-7	NA	14	TRBV27	CASSSGTSTYEQYF	TGTGCCAGCAGTTCCGGGACTTCCACCTACGAGCAGTACTTC
many	TRBJ2-5	TRBD1	15	TRBV27	CASSARQGAWETQYF	TGTGCCAGCAGTGCGCGACAGGGGGCCTGGGAGACCCAGTACTTC
NA	TRBJ1-2	TRBD1	15	TRBV11-3	CASSLTWDREDGYTF	TGTGCCAGCAGCTTAACTTGGGACAGGGAGGATGGCTACACCTTC
NA	TRBJ2-1	TRBD2	18	TRBV9	CASSVVAGGSMGYNEQFF	TGTGCCAGCAGCGTAGTAGCGGGAGGGTCGATGGGGTACAATGAGCAGTTCTTC
NA	TRBJ2-1	NA	14	TRBV7-9	CASGPGPSYNEQFF	TGTGCCAGCGGCCCAGGTCCTTCCTACAATGAGCAGTTCTTC
NA	TRBJ2-3	NA	17	TRBV4-3	CASSQDPAAKLTDTQYF	TGCGCCAGCAGCCAAGATCCCGCCGCCAAGCTCACAGATACGCAGTATTTT
NA	TRBJ1-3	TRBD1	16	TRBV27	CASSFTGEFSGNTIYF	TGTGCCAGCAGTTTTACAGGGGAGTTTTCTGGAAACACCATATATTTT
once	TRBJ2-3	TRBD2	16	TRBV28	CASSPRTSVPKDTQYF	TGTGCCAGCAGTCCCCGGACTAGCGTTCCAAAAGATACGCAGTATTTT
NA	TRBJ1-1	NA	14	TRBV5-1	CASSLAQGGTEAFF	TGCGCCAGCAGCTTGGCTCAGGGAGGGACTGAAGCTTTCTTT
NA	TRBJ1-5	NA	14	TRBV29-1	CSVVQGNGNQPQHF	TGCAGCGTTGTACAGGGTAATGGCAATCAGCCCCAGCATTTT
NA	TRBJ1-3	NA	15	TRBV25-1	CASSEYGGAGNTIYF	TGTGCCAGCAGTGAATATGGAGGGGCAGGAAACACCATATATTTT
NA	TRBJ2-3	NA	14	TRBV19	CASSKGGATDTQYF	TGTGCCAGTAGTAAGGGGGGGGCGACAGATACGCAGTATTTT
few	TRBJ1-1	NA	14	TRBV13	CASSLGTVNTEAFF	TGTGCCAGCAGCTTAGGGACAGTGAACACTGAAGCTTTCTTT
NA	TRBJ1-3	NA	14	TRBV18	CASSPTSSGNTIYF	TGTGCCAGCTCACCAACGAGCTCTGGAAACACCATATATTTT
NA	TRBJ2-7	NA	16	TRBV7-3	CASSPLGGGPHYEQYF	TGTGCCAGCAGCCCCTTGGGAGGGGGTCCTCATTACGAGCAGTACTTC
NA	TRBJ1-5	NA	15	TRBV27	CASSLLTGGNQPQHF	TGTGCCAGCAGTTTACTCACAGGTGGCAATCAGCCCCAGCATTTT
NA	TRBJ2-7	TRBD1	16	TRBV7-9	CASSRLMGTGSYEQYF	TGTGCCAGCAGCCGACTCATGGGGACAGGGAGCTACGAGCAGTACTTC
NA	TRBJ1-1	TRBD1	13	TRBV6-1	CASNIDRDTEAFF	TGTGCCAGCAACATAGACAGGGACACTGAAGCTTTCTTT
NA	TRBJ2-5	NA	15	TRBV4-1	CASSQDYGRGETQYF	TGCGCCAGCAGCCAAGATTACGGGAGAGGGGAGACCCAGTACTTC
NA	TRBJ2-7	NA	15	TRBV2	CASNRGWDRIPEQYF	TGTGCCAGCAATCGGGGGTGGGACAGAATTCCCGAGCAGTACTTC
NA	TRBJ2-5	TRBD1	17	TRBV25-1	CASSDLRDRAISETQYF	TGTGCCAGCAGTGACCTAAGGGACAGGGCCATATCAGAGACCCAGTACTTC
NA	TRBJ2-2	TRBD2	16	TRBV4-3	CASSQDAAGVGGELFF	TGCGCCAGCAGCCAGGATGCGGCGGGAGTGGGCGGGGAGCTGTTTTTT
NA	TRBJ2-1	NA	15	TRBV7-9	CASSPRDSFNNEQFF	TGTGCCAGCAGCCCTCGGGACTCCTTCAACAATGAGCAGTTCTTC
once	TRBJ1-5	NA	17	TRBV7-7	CASSLGHPGNSNQPQHF	TGTGCTAGCAGCCTCGGACATCCCGGTAATAGCAATCAGCCCCAGCATTTT
NA	TRBJ1-2	NA	16	TRBV7-8	CASSIYIPRGFYGYTF	TGTGCCAGCAGTATCTATATACCCCGGGGTTTCTATGGCTACACCTTC
NA	TRBJ2-7	TRBD1	13	TRBV4-3	CASGRDRDHEQYF	TGCGCCAGCGGCCGGGACAGGGACCACGAGCAGTACTTC
NA	TRBJ2-3	NA	18	TRBV7-2	CASSLDRLSPPSTDTQYF	TGTGCCAGCAGCTTAGACAGGTTAAGCCCGCCTTCCACAGATACGCAGTATTTT
NA	TRBJ2-5	NA	14	TRBV10-3	CAISSQDTQETQYF	TGTGCCATCTCCTCGCAGGACACACAAGAGACCCAGTACTTC